One T cell receptor beta chain is described in this entry. Sequencing was performed with immunoSEQ multiplex PCR; in TCRdb, only in-frame clones are kept and a portion is missing. The sample carries 62,000 or so clones, roughly four fifths recorded once. This sample is drawn from a study of blood T cell repertoires in COVID-19. J lost 8 bases, V lost 2 bases, and 8 bases had no gene match. Germline V CDR1 and CDR2: GTSNPN, SVGIG (reference sequence). The CDR3 extends over 15 amino acids. This clonotype was obtained from a human donor in a cohort sampled during active COVID-19. This chain uses TRBV30 with TRBJ2-1; TRBD2 matches at 11 bases. The sample consisted of peripheral blood. The CDR3 loop reads CAWSPLAGAFHEQFF. The CDR3 DNA sequence: TGTGCCTGGAGTCCACTAGCGGGGGCCTTTCATGAGCAGTTCTTC.